The 28 T cell receptor beta chains below come from one sample, sequenced in a study of shared clonotypes between healthy human individuals. Data came from immunoSEQ multiplex PCR; TCRdb stores just in-frame clones and leaves some out. The table lists 2 million to 2.5 million clones, just under 95% of them singletons. Naive CD8 populations comprised CD45RO-negative cells positively selected for CCR7, excluding terminally differentiated effector memory CD45RA+ cells. Sequencing was carried out using naive CD8+ T cells sorted from blood. The receptors stem from a man aged 18 to 30 in good health.

The V gene is TRBV27, the J gene TRBJ1-4; 9 nucleotides line up with TRBD1. V lost 5 bases and J lost 2; bases outside the gene matches: 6. Germline V lookup: CDR1 MNHEY, CDR2 SMNVEV (reference sequence). The CDR3 sequence is 16 residues long. The DNA of the CDR3 is TGTGCCAGCAGTATTACAGGGGGCGCGACTAATGAAAAACTGTTTTTT. Encoded protein: CASSITGGATNEKLFF.

The gene calls are TRBV10-1 and TRBJ2-7; D uncertain. This CDR3 is built from 14 residues. The germline CDR1 and CDR2 sequences are WNHNN and SYGVQD (reference sequence). V lost 3 bases and J lost 2, with 11 bases in between. The CDR3 is CASSDNSETYEQYF. Written as DNA, the CDR3 is TGCGCCAGCAGTGACAATTCAGAGACCTACGAGCAGTACTTC.

This sequence joins TRBV11-1 and TRBJ2-1; perhaps TRBD2 as D (5 bases). V dropped 1 base and J dropped 7 bases, with 11 bases sitting between them. CDR1 and CDR2 (germline): SGHAT, FQDESV (reference sequence). The CDR3 contains 14 residues. The CDR3 nucleotides are TGTGCCAGCAGCTTAGTGTCCGGGAAAAATGAGCAGTTCTTC. It specifies CASSLVSGKNEQFF.

The rearrangement uses TRBV7-9 and TRBJ2-5; 7 nucleotides align to TRBD2. The J segment lost 5 bases and the V segment lost 6 bases, leaving 6 bases of the junction unmatched. Germline V gene lookup returns CDR1 SEHNR and CDR2 FQNEAQ (reference sequence). The CDR3 loop spans 13 amino acids. CDR3 sequence: CASRGGAWETQYF. DNA for the CDR3: TGTGCCAGCAGGGGAGGGGCGTGGGAGACCCAGTACTTC.

Turning to this clone: The identical CDR3 is also encoded by other nucleotide sequences in the sample. The chain couples TRBV5-1 to TRBJ2-7, with D tentatively TRBD2 (5 bases). In germline, CDR1 is SGHRS, CDR2 YFSETQ. The CDR3 has 12 amino acids. V gave up 1 base and J gave up 5 bases, with 7 bases separating them. The CDR3 sequence is CASSLNGDEQYF. The CDR3 DNA reads as TGCGCCAGCAGCTTGAACGGGGACGAGCAGTACTTC. Complete variable domain (other parts from reference TRBV5-1 and TRBJ2-7): KAGVTQTPRYLIKTRGQQVTLSCSPISGHRSVSWYQQTPGQGLQFLFEYFSETQRNKGNFPGRFSGRQFSNSRSEMNVSTLELGDSALYLCASSLNGDEQYFGPGTRLTVT.

The V call is TRBV2, the J call TRBJ1-1; D not resolved. V lost 4 bases and J lost 0, with 9 bases in between. Germline V CDR1 and CDR2: SNHLY, FYNNEI. The CDR3 has 14 amino acids. The CDR3 protein is CASSGLKMNTEAFF. CDR3 DNA sequence: TGTGCCAGCAGTGGACTGAAGATGAACACTGAAGCTTTCTTT.

The chain employs TRBV9 and TRBJ2-1; no reliable D call. Germline lookup yields CDR1 SGDLS and CDR2 YYNGEE. V lost 4 bases and J 4 bases, leaving 12 bases between the germline ends. CDR3 length: 14 amino acids. Written as DNA, the CDR3 is TGTGCCAGCAGCCTACGGACGGGTTACAATGAGCAGTTCTTC. Its protein is CASSLRTGYNEQFF. Using reference TRBV9 and TRBJ2-1 for the parts outside the CDR3, the full variable domain is DSGVTQTPKHLITATGQRVTLRCSPRSGDLSVYWYQQSLDQGLQFLIQYYNGEERAKGNILERFSAQQFPDLHSELNLSSLELGDSALYFCASSLRTGYNEQFFGPGTRLTVL.

The gene calls are TRBV5-4 and TRBJ2-3; D remains ambiguous. Trimming removed 4 bases at V and 2 bases at J, with 20 bases between. The CDR3 extends over 17 amino acids. Germline lookup yields CDR1 SGHNT and CDR2 YYREEE (reference sequence). CDR3 nucleotide sequence: TGTGCCAGCAGCCCCATGGTCGGTAGGGTTACCACAGATACGCAGTATTTT. It codes for CASSPMVGRVTTDTQYF.

This chain connects TRBV27 to TRBJ2-2; 7 nucleotides match TRBD2. Germline CDR1 reads MNHEY; CDR2 reads SMNVEV (reference sequence). This CDR3 region has 15 residues. V dropped 4 bases and J dropped 7; count of bases not matched to a gene: 9. The CDR3 reads CASSYFGGGVGELFF. CDR3 nucleotide sequence: TGTGCCAGCAGTTACTTCGGCGGGGGTGTCGGGGAGCTGTTTTTT.

The chain recombines TRBV7-9 with TRBJ1-4, with D tentatively TRBD1 (5 bases). Germline V CDR1 and CDR2: SEHNR, FQNEAQ (reference sequence). V dropped 3 bases and J dropped 8 bases, with 13 bases sitting between them. The CDR3 spans 14 residues. DNA of the CDR3: TGTGCCAGCAGCTTGGAAGGGGTACAGGAAAAACTGTTTTTT. Translated, it gives CASSLEGVQEKLFF.

This chain links TRBV9 with TRBJ2-5; 9 bases fit TRBD1. This CDR3 has 15 amino acids. Trimming removed 4 bases from V and 4 bases from J; junction bases left unmatched: 8. Germline CDR1 and CDR2: SGDLS and YYNGEE. The CDR3 coding sequence is TGTGCCAGCAGCTCCCGGGACAGGGCCTCAGAGACCCAGTACTTC. Translating gives CASSSRDRASETQYF.

The chain carries TRBV11-2 and TRBJ2-7, with D tentatively TRBD1 (6 bases). The ends were cut back, 5 bases at V and 5 bases at J, with 19 bases in the middle. Germline V gene data show CDR1 as SGHAT and CDR2 as FQNNGV. The CDR3 is made up of 15 amino acids. The CDR3 reads CASSGGGPSPHEQYF. The CDR3 coding sequence is TGTGCCAGCAGCGGGGGCGGCCCGAGTCCCCACGAGCAGTACTTC.

V gene TRBV5-6 combines with J gene TRBJ2-3; D might be TRBD2 (5 bases). The ends were cut back, 4 bases at V and 6 bases at J, with 15 bases in the middle. Germline V CDR1 and CDR2: SGHDT, YYEEEE. The CDR3 spans 14 residues. CDR3 sequence (DNA): TGTGCCAGCAGCCTCGGCGAGGGTGCGGATACGCAGTATTTT. As protein: CASSLGEGADTQYF.

V is TRBV13 and J is TRBJ1-3; D is undetermined. The germline CDR1 and CDR2 sequences are PRHDT and FYEKMQ (reference sequence). V shed 3 bases and J shed 5 bases, with 2 bases lying between them. CDR3 length: 11 residues. CDR3 loop: CASSLRNTIYF. The DNA of the CDR3 is TGTGCCAGCAGCTTGAGAAACACCATATATTTT. The complete variable domain, with remaining parts taken from reference TRBV13 and TRBJ1-3, reads AAGVIQSPRHLIKEKRETATLKCYPIPRHDTVYWYQQGPGQDPQFLISFYEKMQSDKGSIPDRFSAQQFSDYHSELNMSSLELGDSALYFCASSLRNTIYFGEGSWLTVV.

The table lists this clone with a count of one. The chain employs TRBV9 and TRBJ2-5; the D gene is possibly TRBD1 (5 bases). The CDR3 loop spans 16 amino acids. Germline-derived CDR1 and CDR2 are SGDLS and YYNGEE. V gave up 4 bases and J gave up 4 bases, with 20 bases separating them. The CDR3 reads CASSPSLRVLGETQYF. CDR3 nucleotide sequence: TGTGCCAGCAGCCCGAGCCTCAGGGTACTTGGAGAGACCCAGTACTTC.

The chain is built from TRBV10-1 and TRBJ1-3; D might be TRBD1 (6 bases). The CDR3 is 19 amino acids. Deletions cut 6 bases from V and 0 bases from J, with 24 bases between. Germline values: CDR1 WNHNN, CDR2 SYGVQD (reference sequence). Here the CDR3 DNA reads TGCGCCAGCAGCCCCAAGACCCGGGACACCTCCGGCTCTGGAAACACCATATATTTT. Encoded protein: CASSPKTRDTSGSGNTIYF.

V and J are TRBV27 and TRBJ2-1, with D possibly TRBD1 on 6 matching bases. The V gene lost 5 bases and the J gene lost 6 bases, with 14 bases spanning the gap. Looked up from germline, CDR1 is MNHEY and CDR2 is SMNVEV (reference sequence). The CDR3 length is 14 residues. This CDR3 reads CASSPGQMGNEQFF. The CDR3 nucleotides read TGTGCCAGCAGTCCCGGACAGATGGGCAATGAGCAGTTCTTC.

The V and J genes are TRBV27 and TRBJ2-3; D remains unclear. The ends were cut back, 5 bases at V and 1 base at J, with 16 bases in the middle. The CDR3 sequence is 16 residues long. Germline V gene data show CDR1 as MNHEY and CDR2 as SMNVEV (reference sequence). The CDR3 DNA is TGTGCCAGCAGTCCCGTCAGGCCCGTAGGCACAGATACGCAGTATTTT. This gives the protein CASSPVRPVGTDTQYF.

The chain links TRBV15 to TRBJ2-2; 8 bases are shared with TRBD1. The CDR3 contains 15 residues. After removal of 3 bases from V and 3 bases from J, the junction contained 3 bases not matched to a gene. Germline V gene lookup returns CDR1 LNHNV and CDR2 YYDKDF (reference sequence). The CDR3 protein is CATSRDRADTGELFF. Here the CDR3 DNA reads TGTGCCACCAGCAGGGACAGGGCTGACACCGGGGAGCTGTTTTTT.

CDR3 sequence: CASSPPLIETQYF. The DNA for the CDR3 is TGTGCCAGCAGCCCTCCTCTTATAGAGACCCAGTACTTC. This rearrangement joins TRBV11-2 to TRBJ2-5; D is unresolved. The CDR3 contains 13 residues. Trimming shortened V by 5 bases and J by 4 bases, and 11 bases separated the two germline ends. The V gene's germline CDR1 is SGHAT and CDR2 FQNNGV.

This chain uses TRBV7-2 with TRBJ1-2; 8 positions match TRBD1. The V gene's germline CDR1 is SGHTA and CDR2 FQGNSA. The V gene end was trimmed by 2 bases and the J gene end by 5 bases; junction bases not matched to a gene: 13. This CDR3 has 17 amino acids. The CDR3 DNA reads TGTGCCAGCAGCTTAATAGGACAGGGTTATCAGGGGTATGGCTACACCTTC. Protein product: CASSLIGQGYQGYGYTF.

This rearrangement joins TRBV5-4 to TRBJ2-7; D is undetermined. Trimming took off 1 base at V and 1 base at J, with 9 bases between the two ends. CDR1 and CDR2 from the germline V gene are SGHNT and YYREEE (reference sequence). This CDR3 spans 14 amino acids. CDR3 in amino acids: CASSLSKGSYEQYF. The CDR3 DNA is TGTGCCAGCAGCTTGAGCAAGGGTTCCTACGAGCAGTACTTC.

The rearrangement joins TRBV9 to TRBJ2-7, with TRBD2 identical over 9 bases. Losses at the gene ends were 3 bases for V and 5 bases for J; bases not matched to a gene: 6. The germline gives CDR1 SGDLS, CDR2 YYNGEE. This CDR3 comprises 14 residues. The CDR3 DNA follows: TGTGCCAGCAGCGGGGGACTAGCTACCGACGAGCAGTACTTC. Protein: CASSGGLATDEQYF. Looking up the rest from reference TRBV9 and TRBJ2-7 gives the full variable domain: DSGVTQTPKHLITATGQRVTLRCSPRSGDLSVYWYQQSLDQGLQFLIQYYNGEERAKGNILERFSAQQFPDLHSELNLSSLELGDSALYFCASSGGLATDEQYFGPGTRLTVT.

The chain couples TRBV29-1 to TRBJ1-6; D unclear. There are 13 residues in the CDR3. The V gene lost 4 bases and the J gene lost 9 bases, with 13 bases spanning the gap. CDR1 and CDR2 from the germline V gene are SQVTM and ANQGSEA. This CDR3 is CSVAEGLGSPLHF. CDR3 DNA: TGCAGCGTTGCGGAAGGGCTTGGTTCACCCCTCCACTTT.

About this clone itself: Mismatch with germline at one junction end may stem from a read error. CDR3 loop: CASSLGNSQDNEQFF. CDR3 DNA sequence: TGTGCTAGCAGCTTAGGGAATTCACAGGACAATGAGCAGTTCTTC. V usage is TRBV7-7 and J usage is TRBJ2-1, with TRBD1 as a possible D gene (5 bases). Germline V lookup: CDR1 SSHAT, CDR2 FNYEAQ (reference sequence). CDR3 length: 15 amino acids.

This sequence joins TRBV7-9 and TRBJ2-7; no clear D gene. V was pared by 4 bases and J by 3 bases, with 13 bases between. Germline assignment: CDR1 SEHNR and CDR2 FQNEAQ (reference sequence). The CDR3 consists of 14 residues. DNA of the CDR3: TGTGCCAGCAGCTACCCGATAGGAGACTACGAGCAGTACTTC. Translating gives CASSYPIGDYEQYF.

A note on this clone: The sample contains more than one DNA sequence encoding this CDR3. The rearrangement joins TRBV6-1 to TRBJ1-1; D perhaps matches TRBD1 (6 bases). Germline CDR1 MNHNS, CDR2 SASEGT. Trimming took 2 bases from V and 3 from J, leaving 7 bases between them. This CDR3 contains 13 residues. CDR3 sequence (DNA): TGTGCCAGCAGTGAACAGGGGTACACTGAAGCTTTCTTT. Amino acid sequence: CASSEQGYTEAFF.

This sequence joins TRBV11-2 and TRBJ2-1; TRBD2 might be the D (6 bases). CDR3 length equals 15 residues. Germline CDR1 and CDR2: SGHAT and FQNNGV. The germline V and J ends were trimmed by 3 bases and 8 bases, with 17 bases remaining between them. CDR3 protein: CASSFQAGLTDEQFF. For the CDR3, the DNA is TGTGCCAGCAGCTTCCAAGCGGGCCTTACGGATGAGCAGTTCTTC.